The rows below give T cell receptor beta chains drawn from one sample of a study of blood T cell repertoires in COVID-19. Sequencing was performed with immunoSEQ multiplex PCR; in TCRdb, only in-frame clones are kept and a portion is missing. Found here are around 190,000 clones, around 83% of them singletons; the top ten hold 1.5% to 1.9%. Sequenced input: peripheral blood. The source is a human donor in a cohort sampled during active COVID-19. The CDR3 runs from the conserved cysteine through the conserved F or W. Fields, in order: J gene, clone size, D gene, V gene, CDR3 DNA, CDR3 protein. D genes are given only for firm matches. A row's size may be missing; if present it is once, few, many or a size class.

TRBJ1-4 - - TRBV6-6 TGTGCCTCGACAGCAACTAATGAAAAACTGTTTTTT CASTATNEKLFF
TRBJ2-7 - TRBD1 TRBV7-8 TGTGCCAGCAGCTTCGGGACAGACGAGCAGTACTTC CASSFGTDEQYF
TRBJ2-7 - - TRBV3-1/TRBV3-2 TGTGCCAGCAGCCTTCAATACGAGCAGTACTTC CASSLQYEQYF
TRBJ1-2 - - TRBV12-3/TRBV12-4 TGTGCCAGCAGTTTGGGCACTGGCTACACCTTC CASSLGTGYTF
TRBJ1-1 - - TRBV7-9 TGTGCCAGCAGCTTTGAGGGTGTGAACACTGAAGCTTTCTTT CASSFEGVNTEAFF
TRBJ2-5 few - TRBV10-3 TGTGCCATCAGCGACGGAGGGTGGGAGACCCAGTACTTC CAISDGGWETQYF
TRBJ2-3 - TRBD2 TRBV12-5 TGTGCTAGTGGTTCAGAACTAGCGCGCAGCACAGATACGCAGTATTTT CASGSELARSTDTQYF
TRBJ2-1 - TRBD2 TRBV4-2 TGTGCCAGCAGCCAAGGGGGACTAGCGGGCGATGAGCAGTTCTTC CASSQGGLAGDEQFF
TRBJ2-5 - - TRBV24-1 TGTGCCACCAGTGATTTGAGTCCAGGGGTAGTTGACCAAGAGACCCAGTACTTC CATSDLSPGVVDQETQYF
TRBJ1-6 few - TRBV2 TGTGCCAGCAGTGAAGCGGAGGAGTCACCCCTCCACTTT CASSEAEESPLHF
TRBJ2-3 few TRBD2 TRBV10-3 TGTGCCATCAGTGAAGAGAGCGGGAGGGCGGTAGATACGCAGTATTTT CAISEESGRAVDTQYF
TRBJ2-7 - - TRBV11-3 TGTGCCAGCAGCTTAGATCGGGGTAACTACGAGCAGTACTTC CASSLDRGNYEQYF
TRBJ2-3 - - TRBV4-1 TGCGCCAGCAGCCAAGATCAGGCGGGGTGGGGTCCGCAGTATTTT CASSQDQAGWGPQYF
TRBJ2-5 - TRBD2 TRBV7-2 TGTGCCAGCAGCCATACTAGCGGGAGGATTGCGACCCAGTACTTC CASSHTSGRIATQYF
TRBJ1-1 once - TRBV5-6 TGTGCCAGCAGTTGGGACACCTACATGAACACTGAAGCTTTCTTT CASSWDTYMNTEAFF
TRBJ2-7 - - TRBV27 TGTGCCAGCAGTCCCCGACGGTACGGGTACGAGCAGTACTTC CASSPRRYGYEQYF
TRBJ1-5 many - TRBV10-3 TGTGCCATCAGTGAGGCACTTGGCAATCAGCCCCAGCATTTT CAISEALGNQPQHF
TRBJ2-7 - TRBD2 TRBV5-4 TGTGCCAGCAGCCCCGGGGGGGCCTCCTCCTACGAGCAGTACTTC CASSPGGASSYEQYF
TRBJ2-1 - - TRBV6-5 TGTGCCAGCAGCCCGACAGTCCTAACCTACAATGAGCAGTTCTTC CASSPTVLTYNEQFF
TRBJ2-5 - TRBD1 TRBV6-2/TRBV6-3 TGTGCCAGCAGTTACAGTGGGACAGAGGCTAGGGAGACCCAGTACTTC CASSYSGTEARETQYF
TRBJ1-2 - - TRBV6-5 TGTGCCACTAGGGACACCCCAGGCGGCTACACCTTC CATRDTPGGYTF
TRBJ1-2 - TRBD1 TRBV6-2/TRBV6-3 TGTGCCAGCAGTTTCCTGACAGGGAACTATGGCTACACCTTC CASSFLTGNYGYTF
TRBJ1-5 few - TRBV7-2 TGTGCCAGCGCAGGGGTTTATAGCAATCAGCCCCAGCATTTT CASAGVYSNQPQHF
TRBJ1-1 - - TRBV12-3/TRBV12-4 TGTGCCAGCAGTCGTTCCTTGAACACTGAAGCTTTCTTT CASSRSLNTEAFF
TRBJ1-5 few - TRBV10-3 TGTGCCATCAGTGACAGAAATCAGCCCCAGCATTTT CAISDRNQPQHF
TRBJ1-2 - - TRBV28 TGTGCCAGCAGTTTACTGCTACCCAGGGGCTACACCTTC CASSLLLPRGYTF
TRBJ2-4 - - TRBV5-6 TGTGCCAGCAGCGGATACGGACAGTACCTAGCCAAAAACATTCAGTACTTC CASSGYGQYLAKNIQYF
TRBJ2-5 - TRBD2 TRBV29-1 TGCAGCGTTGGGAGGTGGATTTCCGGGACTAGCGGGAGGGCTTCCCAAGAGACCCAGTACTTC CSVGRWISGTSGRASQETQYF
TRBJ2-3 - TRBD1 TRBV24-1 TGTGCCACCAGTGCCGGGGACAGCCTCTACACAGATACGCAGTATTTT CATSAGDSLYTDTQYF
TRBJ2-5 - TRBD2 TRBV7-3 TGTGCCAGCAGCTTAAATGGGGCTAGCGGGACCCAAGAGACCCAGTACTTC CASSLNGASGTQETQYF
TRBJ1-6 - TRBD1 TRBV6-5 TGTGCCAGCAGTTACAGACAGGGGGCGAATTCACCCCTCCACTTT CASSYRQGANSPLHF
TRBJ1-1 - TRBD1 TRBV18 TGTGCCAGCTCAACGAATACGGACAGGGGTACTGAAGCTTTCTTT CASSTNTDRGTEAFF
TRBJ2-7 - TRBD1 TRBV7-2 TGTGCCAGCAGCTCCCGGGACAGCTCCTACGAGCAGTACTTC CASSSRDSSYEQYF
TRBJ2-5 - - TRBV19 TGTGCCAGTAGCGGGACACTGCTCGGGGAGACCCAGTACTTC CASSGTLLGETQYF
TRBJ2-3 - TRBD2 TRBV5-1 TGCGCCAGCAGCTTGGGTGGGACTAGTATCGCAGATACGCAGTATTTT CASSLGGTSIADTQYF
TRBJ1-6 few TRBD1 TRBV6-5 TGTGCCAGCAGTTACTCGGCCAGGGGGCGGAATTCACCCCTCCACTTT CASSYSARGRNSPLHF
TRBJ2-7 - - TRBV3-1/TRBV3-2 TGTGCCAGCAGCCCCCGAGAGGGCTACGAGCAGTACTTC CASSPREGYEQYF
TRBJ1-3 few - TRBV4-1 TGCGCCAGCAGCCACATCGCCAGGGGTTACTCTGGAAACACCATATATTTT CASSHIARGYSGNTIYF
TRBJ1-4 once TRBD1 TRBV10-1 TGCGCCAGCAGTGAGCCCGGACAGGGTGAAGAAAAACTGTTTTTT CASSEPGQGEEKLFF
TRBJ2-3 - - TRBV13 TGTGCCAGCAGCTTAGGGGGAGGCGGGGGCACAGATACGCAGTATTTT CASSLGGGGGTDTQYF
TRBJ2-7 - TRBD2 TRBV18 TGTGCCAGCTCACCCCCTAGCGGGAGGGCCGGGGAGCAGTACTTC CASSPPSGRAGEQYF
TRBJ2-3 few TRBD2 TRBV3-1/TRBV3-2 TGTGCCAGCAGCCAAGAAGTAGCGGGAGGGAGGACGCAGTATTTT CASSQEVAGGRTQYF
TRBJ1-6 - - TRBV3-1/TRBV3-2 TGTGCCAGCAGCCAAGTTCTTTTGAATTCACCCCTCCACTTT CASSQVLLNSPLHF